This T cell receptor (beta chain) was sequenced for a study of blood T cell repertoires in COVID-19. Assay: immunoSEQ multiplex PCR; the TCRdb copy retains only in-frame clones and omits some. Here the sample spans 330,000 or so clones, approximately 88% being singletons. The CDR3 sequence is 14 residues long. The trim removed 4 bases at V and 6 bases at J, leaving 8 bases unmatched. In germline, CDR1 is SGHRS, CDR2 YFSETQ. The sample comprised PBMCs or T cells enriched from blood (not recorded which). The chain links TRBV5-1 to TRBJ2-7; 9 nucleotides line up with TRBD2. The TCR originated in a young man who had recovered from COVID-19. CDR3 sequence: CASSAASGAGEQYF. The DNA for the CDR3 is TGCGCCAGCAGCGCCGCTAGCGGGGCTGGCGAGCAGTACTTC.